This is a list of T cell receptor beta chains from one sample in a study of regulatory T cells in long-lasting Graves disease. One entry per CDR3 protein, called by TCRdb with MiXCR from the multiplex PCR reads. Of around 460,000 distinct CDR3 sequences in the sample, under 25% were seen once. The input for sequencing was peripheral blood mononuclear cells (PBMCs), taken when the disease was refractory, from a patient treated with antithyroid drugs. These receptors were obtained from a female donor with Graves disease. The CDR3 runs from the conserved cysteine through the conserved F or W. Clone size is not always given. Where it is, it says once, few, many or a class for expanded clones.

j_call | clone_size | v_call | cdr3_aa
TRBJ1-2 | NA | TRBV29-1 | CSVEEREGSYGYTF
TRBJ2-7 | NA | TRBV18 | CASSPRWGYEQYF
TRBJ2-7 | many | TRBV20-1 | CSARMGIHPSYEQYF
TRBJ1-2 | many | TRBV19 | CASTWDGNYGYTF
TRBJ2-7 | many | TRBV28 | CASSFNGVSYEQYF
TRBJ1-5 | many | TRBV12-3/TRBV12-4 | CASSSADTSSNQPQHF
TRBJ2-7 | many | TRBV7-2 | CASSLVGGVYEQYF
TRBJ2-2 | many | TRBV28 | CASTSGFPGLAGTGELFF
TRBJ2-3 | NA | TRBV19 | CASSIRGGEEPTDTQYF
TRBJ2-7 | NA | TRBV11-1 | CASSPETQHYEQYF
TRBJ2-7 | few | TRBV7-9 | CASSPRVSGSMGEQYF
TRBJ2-7 | few | TRBV28 | CASSTSAWGGGYEQYF
TRBJ2-5 | NA | TRBV13 | CASSLEGPSGETQYF
TRBJ2-2 | few | TRBV28 | CASRGGTGGITRGELFF
TRBJ2-2 | NA | TRBV7-9 | CASSLLPGQGADTGELFF
TRBJ1-1 | many | TRBV12-3/TRBV12-4 | CASSFILAEAFF
TRBJ1-2 | NA | TRBV28 | CAGSAQGAGYTF
TRBJ1-2 | few | TRBV6-1 | CASSGRNHGYTF
TRBJ2-3 | NA | TRBV12-5 | CASGTGTSGITDTQYF
TRBJ1-2 | few | TRBV18 | CASSRQGGEGYTF
TRBJ1-1 | NA | TRBV5-6 | CASSLTGGAPEAFF
TRBJ1-3 | few | TRBV5-1 | CASSFDRGDGNTIYF
TRBJ1-5 | NA | TRBV27 | CASSTRWDSNQPQHF
TRBJ2-5 | NA | TRBV4-1 | CASSQDPSGAETQYF
TRBJ1-5 | many | TRBV7-2 | CASSREGLRESQPQHF
TRBJ1-1 | NA | TRBV7-9 | CASSLARRGNTEAFF
TRBJ1-1 | NA | TRBV20-1 | CSVPGGREDTEAFF
TRBJ2-5 | many | TRBV3-1 | CASSFTSGVEETQYF
TRBJ2-1 | NA | TRBV12-3/TRBV12-4 | CASSLWVGSAFSYNEQFF
TRBJ2-7 | few | TRBV7-9 | CASSPTGTGNYEQYF
TRBJ2-7 | many | TRBV6-1 | CASSAPKQGSYEQYF
TRBJ1-2 | NA | TRBV20-1 | CSARDLMTGSYYGYTF
TRBJ1-1 | NA | TRBV4-2 | CASSQGSYVMNTEAFF
TRBJ2-3 | once | TRBV7-3 | CASSSQGLFTDTQYF
TRBJ2-7 | NA | TRBV7-9 | CASSSQGATSYEQYF
TRBJ1-1 | many | TRBV11-3 | CASSSSTGAEAFF
TRBJ1-4 | NA | TRBV4-3 | CASSQNGAVGKLFF
TRBJ1-1 | NA | TRBV3-1 | CASSQAVNTEVFF
TRBJ1-1 | many | TRBV12-3/TRBV12-4 | CASSPRGRDTEAFF
TRBJ1-5 | few | TRBV20-1 | CSARGPSNQPQHF
TRBJ2-7 | many | TRBV27 | CASRYKEPYEQYF
TRBJ2-1 | once | TRBV11-1 | CASSFTSGSFNEQFF
TRBJ2-1 | NA | TRBV20-1 | CSAPLNHAEQFF
TRBJ1-1 | many | TRBV5-1 | CATSPGTMNTEAFF
TRBJ2-7 | NA | TRBV7-9 | CASSPNGGKQYF
TRBJ1-2 | many | TRBV28 | CASSLAPMRTYGYTF
TRBJ1-2 | many | TRBV27 | CASSPRGTGYGYTF
TRBJ1-1 | many | TRBV24-1 | CATSGTRDTEAFF
TRBJ2-3 | once | TRBV11-2 | CASSLGLLRQQDTQYF
TRBJ2-5 | many | TRBV7-2 | CASSPLRGAETQYF
TRBJ1-6 | many | TRBV7-2 | CASSLEGAVSPLHF
TRBJ2-7 | many | TRBV7-2 | CASSSPRWGQRGYEQYF
TRBJ1-4 | once | TRBV6-1 | CASREGLNEKLFF
TRBJ1-1 | few | TRBV29-1 | CSVGGGGGEAFF
TRBJ2-5 | NA | TRBV7-9 | CASSSRGGPVQETQYF
TRBJ2-7 | NA | TRBV7-9 | CASSFATGTVYEQYF
TRBJ1-4 | many | TRBV27 | CASSRTGGLGEKLFF